A single sample is the source of the 2 T cell receptor beta chains below, sequenced in a study of blood T cell repertoires in COVID-19. Using immunoSEQ multiplex PCR, the repertoire was profiled, and TCRdb retains in-frame clones only, with some absent. The sample comprises 350,000 to 400,000 clones, approximately 91% of which are singletons, and 0.7% to 0.95% rests with the top ten. Input material: PBMCs or T cells enriched from blood (not recorded which). The receptors shown here come from a woman aged 40 to 50 who had been exposed to COVID-19.

This sequence joins TRBV7-2 and TRBJ2-2, with 11 nucleotides matching TRBD2. Germline CDR1 SGHTA, CDR2 FQGNSA. This CDR3 comprises 18 residues. V lost 5 bases to trimming and J lost 4 bases; unmatched junction nucleotides: 12. The CDR3 reads CASSPGGLAGGGTGELFF. CDR3 DNA sequence: TGTGCCAGCAGCCCTGGTGGGCTAGCGGGGGGCGGCACCGGGGAGCTGTTTTTT.

The chain combines TRBV6-4 with TRBJ2-7, with 7 bases lining up with TRBD1. CDR3 length: 13 amino acids. The ends lost 6 bases at V and 7 bases at J; junction bases unmatched: 9. Germline values: CDR1 MRHNA, CDR2 SNTAGT. The CDR3 coding sequence is TGTGCCAGCAGCCGCGATTCAGGGGGAGAGCAGTACTTC. Translated, it gives CASSRDSGGEQYF.